A single sample is the source of the 27 T cell receptor beta chains below, sequenced in a study of regulatory T cells in long-lasting Graves disease. TCR beta libraries were built with iRepertoire HTBI primers and Arm-PCR of CDR3 regions. Each CDR3 protein gets one entry after TCRdb re-called the multiplex PCR reads with MiXCR. Altogether a few hundred thousand distinct CDR3 sequences are present, about a sixth being singletons, with the ten largest covering about 25%. The time point denotes: newly diagnosed GD, antithyroid drugs for less than 3 months. PBMC-extracted RNA yielded the TCR library. Separately, the same data were catalogued under a study of T cells in Graves' hyperthyroidism and ophthalmopathy.

This sample comprised peripheral blood mononuclear cells (PBMCs), obtained at new diagnosis, from a patient treated with antithyroid drugs. The source is a young woman with Graves disease.

This clonotype was picked up one time. The genes are TRBV19 and TRBJ2-2, with D unresolved. CDR1 LNHDA and CDR2 SQIVND come from the germline V gene (reference sequence). Trimming cost V 3 bases and J 4 bases, with 6 bases left between them. The CDR3 has 13 residues. This CDR3 is CASSILSTGELFF. CDR3 nucleotide sequence: TGTGCCAGTAGTATTTTGAGCACCGGGGAGCTGTTTTTT. Variable domain in full (rest from reference TRBV19 and TRBJ2-2): DGGITQSPKYLFRKEGQNVTLSCEQNLNHDAMYWYRQDPGQGLRLIYYSQIVNDFQKGDIAEGYSVSREKKESFPLTVTSAQKNPTAFYLCASSILSTGELFFGEGSRLTVL.

This clonotype was detected many times. V gene TRBV20-1 combines with J gene TRBJ2-1; D unresolved. Germline loops: CDR1 DFQATT, CDR2 SNEGSKA (reference sequence). The CDR3 runs to 11 residues. Trimming pared 0 bases from V and 12 bases from J, leaving 9 bases between. For the CDR3, the DNA is TGCAGTGCTAGAGAGGCGATGACGCAGTTCTTC. Its translation is CSAREAMTQFF.

The sample holds many counts of this clonotype. The chain carries TRBV29-1 and TRBJ2-5, with 7 bases lining up with TRBD2. The ends lost 3 bases at V and 2 bases at J; junction bases unmatched: 6. CDR3 length: 14 residues. CDR1 and CDR2 (germline): SQVTM, ANQGSEA. CDR3 nucleotide sequence: TGCAGCGTTGATTCAGCGGGGAAACAAGAGACCCAGTACTTC. Its translation: CSVDSAGKQETQYF.

This clonotype was found a few times. This clone may be a read error of a much larger clone one base away. V usage is TRBV6-2 or TRBV6-3 and J usage is TRBJ2-2; the D gene is possibly TRBD1 (5 bases). The germline V gene has CDR1 MNHEY and CDR2 SVGEGT. This CDR3 is 15 amino acids long. The CDR3 reads CASSFVGLDTRELFF. The CDR3 DNA is TGTGCCAGCAGCTTTGTAGGGTTGGACACCAGGGAGCTGTTTTTT.

This clonotype was seen at least ten times. The CDR3 DNA reads TGTGCCAGCAGTTGGGACAGGGAGGGAGGAGGCTACACCTTC. This sequence encodes CASSWDREGGGYTF. The rearrangement uses TRBV12-3 or TRBV12-4 and TRBJ1-2; the match to TRBD1 covers 9 bases. V shed 4 bases, J shed 8 bases, and the junction held 8 bases outside the gene matches. This CDR3 is built from 14 residues.

A few counts support this clonotype. The chain links TRBV12-3 or TRBV12-4 to TRBJ2-3; tentatively, D is TRBD2 (5 bases). V lost 4 bases to trimming and J lost 5 bases, with 16 bases between them. This CDR3 has 15 amino acids. The CDR3 here is CASSSTPAVGDTQYF. CDR3 nucleotide sequence: TGTGCCAGCAGTTCCACCCCAGCGGTAGGAGATACGCAGTATTTT.

This clonotype was observed at least ten times. The chain combines TRBV7-2 with TRBJ2-5; 9 bases align to TRBD1. Losses at the gene ends were 1 base for V and 4 bases for J; bases not matched to a gene: 7. The CDR3 extends over 16 amino acids. CDR1 SGHTA and CDR2 FQGNSA come from the germline V gene. The DNA of the CDR3 is TGTGCCAGCAGCTTAGACACAGGGGGCGGCGGAGAGACCCAGTACTTC. It specifies CASSLDTGGGGETQYF. The full variable domain, its missing parts supplied by reference TRBV7-2 and TRBJ2-5, is GAGVSQSPSNKVTEKGKDVELRCDPISGHTALYWYRQSLGQGLEFLIYFQGNSAPDKSGLPSDRFSAERTGGSVSTLTIQRTQQEDSAVYLCASSLDTGGGGETQYFGPGTRLLVL.

This chain links TRBV24-1 with TRBJ2-1, with TRBD2 as a possible D gene (6 bases). Trimming shortened V by 5 bases and J by 8 bases, and 12 bases separated the two germline ends. CDR3 length equals 13 residues. Germline-derived CDR1 and CDR2 are KGHDR and SFDVKD. CDR3 DNA sequence: TGTGCCACCAGTGGAGCGGGTGAGGATGAGCAGTTCTTC. It specifies CATSGAGEDEQFF.

There are many counts of this clonotype. This chain uses TRBV2 with TRBJ2-7, with 10 bases matching TRBD2. Germline CDR1 reads SNHLY; CDR2 reads FYNNEI. Trimming at V came to 6 bases and at J to 1 base, leaving 12 bases not matched to a gene. CDR3 length: 17 amino acids. CDR3 DNA: TGTGCCAGCAGGAATTTGGGATTACTAGCGGGGTCCTACGAGCAGTACTTC. As protein: CASRNLGLLAGSYEQYF.

The sample holds many counts of this clonotype. CDR3 region: CSVEAERYEQYF. In DNA, the CDR3 is TGCAGCGTTGAAGCGGAGAGATACGAGCAGTACTTC. The chain recombines TRBV29-1 with TRBJ2-7; D unclear. In germline, CDR1 is SQVTM, CDR2 ANQGSEA. V dropped 1 base and J dropped 4 bases, with 8 bases sitting between them. CDR3 length: 12 residues.

This clonotype has just a few counts. The chain uses TRBV29-1 and TRBJ1-1; TRBD1 is a possible D gene (5 bases). CDR1 and CDR2 from the germline V gene are SQVTM and ANQGSEA. The germline V and J ends were trimmed by 5 bases and 3 bases, with 13 bases remaining between them. The CDR3 consists of 13 residues. CDR3 residues: CSVSGRLYTEAFF. DNA for the CDR3: TGCAGCGTTTCGGGACGTCTTTACACTGAAGCTTTCTTT.

The table lists this clonotype with a few counts. The V call is TRBV19, the J call TRBJ2-7; weak D call: TRBD1 (5 bases). The CDR3 totals 13 residues. Trimming cost V 5 bases and J 4 bases, with 12 bases left between them. Germline V gives CDR1 LNHDA, CDR2 SQIVND (reference sequence). DNA of the CDR3: TGTGCCAGTAGTCCGACAGTTCGGTACGAGCAGTACTTC. This codes for CASSPTVRYEQYF.

The chain couples TRBV4-3 to TRBJ2-7; no clear D gene. Between the trimmed V and J ends, which lost 1 base and 4 bases, there was a span of 11 bases. The CDR3 has 14 amino acids. Germline V gene data show CDR1 as LGHNA and CDR2 as YSLEER. Here the CDR3 DNA reads TGCGCCAGCAGCCAAGGGGTTAGTAGGTACGAGCAGTACTTC. It is translated as CASSQGVSRYEQYF.

This clonotype showed up many times. The V and J genes are TRBV14 and TRBJ2-7; D unclear. Germline CDR1 SGHDN, CDR2 FVKESK. This CDR3 has 15 amino acids. Deletions cut 0 bases from V and 1 base from J, with 10 bases between. CDR3 nucleotide sequence: TGTGCCAGCAGCCAAGAGTCAGTAAAATCCTACGAGCAGTACTTC. This codes for CASSQESVKSYEQYF. Based on the CDR3 plus reference TRBV14 and TRBJ2-7, the full variable domain is EAGVTQFPSHSVIEKGQTVTLRCDPISGHDNLYWYRRVMGKEIKFLLHFVKESKQDESGMPNNRFLAERTGGTYSTLKVQPAELEDSGVYFCASSQESVKSYEQYFGPGTRLTVT.

At least ten counts were recorded for this clonotype. V and J are TRBV13 and TRBJ2-5; TRBD2 aligns across 8 bases. The CDR3 runs 15 residues. Germline CDR1 and CDR2: PRHDT and FYEKMQ (reference sequence). V was clipped by 6 bases and J by 2 bases; unmatched bases: 8. The CDR3 loop is CASSPAGVNQETQYF. As DNA, the CDR3 is TGTGCCAGCAGTCCAGCGGGAGTGAATCAAGAGACCCAGTACTTC.

This clonotype was observed many times. CDR3 residues: CSVEGLGTGGTQYF. CDR3 nucleotides: TGCAGCGTTGAAGGCTTAGGGACAGGTGGGACCCAGTACTTC. J is TRBJ2-5 and V is TRBV29-1, with 8 positions matching TRBD1. Germline assignment: CDR1 SQVTM and CDR2 ANQGSEA. CDR3 size: 14 residues. The trim removed 1 base at V and 7 bases at J, leaving 8 bases unmatched.

The sample holds many counts of this clonotype. The genes are TRBV7-6 and TRBJ1-1; maybe TRBD1 (5 bases). The V end lost 3 bases, the J end lost 6 bases, and 17 bases lay between the germline ends. The CDR3 sequence is 15 residues long. Germline loops: CDR1 SGHVS, CDR2 FNYEAQ. CDR3 nucleotides: TGTGCCAGCAGCTTCGGGGCGGAGCGTTCCTCTGAAGCTTTCTTT. Its protein product is CASSFGAERSSEAFF. The entire variable domain, with the rest obtained from reference TRBV7-6 and TRBJ1-1, is as follows: GAGVSQSPRYKVTKRGQDVALRCDPISGHVSLYWYRQALGQGPEFLTYFNYEAQQDKSGLPNDRFSAERPEGSISTLTIQRTEQRDSAMYRCASSFGAERSSEAFFGQGTRLTVV.

This clonotype was seen at least ten times. The CDR3 loop reads CASGRLGVAGRADTQYF. The DNA of the CDR3 is TGTGCCAGCGGCCGACTCGGGGTAGCGGGCCGGGCAGATACGCAGTATTTT. The chain is built from TRBV11-2 and TRBJ2-3; 7 positions match TRBD2. Germline V CDR1 and CDR2: SGHAT, FQNNGV. V gave up 8 bases and J gave up 4 bases; unmatched junction bases: 18. The CDR3 is made up of 17 amino acids.

This clonotype was detected many times. The chain is built from TRBV12-5 and TRBJ2-7; D ambiguous. This CDR3 is 14 amino acids long. Looked up from germline, CDR1 is LGHNT and CDR2 is FRNRAP. Trimming cost V 1 base and J 0 bases, with 7 bases left between them. In DNA, the CDR3 is TGTGCTAGTGGTTTGGGATCGAGCTCCTACGAGCAGTACTTC. This encodes CASGLGSSSYEQYF.

This clonotype was counted ten times or more. The chain uses TRBV7-2 and TRBJ1-2; D not certain. V was shortened by 4 bases and J by 7 bases, with 16 bases between the two germline ends. Germline assignment: CDR1 SGHTA and CDR2 FQGNSA. The CDR3 covers 14 residues. The CDR3 nucleotides read TGTGCCAGCAGCTCCCTTGTCTATCGGGGTGGCTACACCTTC. Translated, it gives CASSSLVYRGGYTF.

The V call is TRBV29-1, the J call TRBJ2-1; possible D gene TRBD2, 5 bases. The CDR3 sequence is 14 residues long. Per germline, CDR1 SQVTM and CDR2 ANQGSEA. V was shortened by 5 bases and J by 3 bases, with 14 bases between the two germline ends. CDR3 amino acids: CSVLVGLHYNEQFF. In DNA form, the CDR3 reads TGCAGCGTTCTAGTCGGACTTCACTACAATGAGCAGTTCTTC.

This clonotype occurred many times. V and J are TRBV29-1 and TRBJ2-1; the D gene is possibly TRBD2 (7 bases). Germline V CDR1 and CDR2: SQVTM, ANQGSEA. V shed 7 bases and J shed 0 bases, with 16 bases lying between them. This CDR3 contains 15 residues. CDR3 DNA: TGCAGCGGGGGGCGGGAGCCCATCTCCTACAATGAGCAGTTCTTC. This translates into CSGGREPISYNEQFF.

There are many counts of this clonotype. The chain employs TRBV30 and TRBJ1-1; D is undetermined. V was shortened by 3 bases and J by 2 bases, with 13 bases between the two germline ends. CDR1 GTSNPN and CDR2 SVGIG come from the germline V gene (reference sequence). CDR3 length equals 14 residues. In nucleotides, the CDR3 is TGTGCCTGGAGGAGAGGGAGACTAAACACTGAAGCTTTCTTT. Translated, it gives CAWRRGRLNTEAFF.

Ten or more counts support this clonotype. This sequence joins TRBV3-1 and TRBJ2-4, with D possibly TRBD2 on 6 matching bases. Germline V gives CDR1 LGHDT, CDR2 YNNKEL (reference sequence). Trimming shortened V by 3 bases and J by 1 base, and 10 bases separated the two germline ends. The CDR3 is made up of 15 amino acids. The CDR3 loop is CASSQGGGAKNIQYF. The CDR3 coding sequence is TGTGCCAGCAGCCAGGGGGGAGGTGCCAAAAACATTCAGTACTTC. Together with reference TRBV3-1 and TRBJ2-4, the CDR3 gives the full variable domain: DTAVSQTPKYLVTQMGNDKSIKCEQNLGHDTMYWYKQDSKKFLKIMFSYNNKELIINETVPNRFSPKSPDKAHLNLHINSLELGDSAVYFCASSQGGGAKNIQYFGAGTRLSVL.

The table lists this clonotype with a few counts. The chain combines TRBV10-2 with TRBJ2-3, with 8 nucleotides matching TRBD1. Trimming took 3 bases from V and 1 from J; bases not matched to a gene: 3. From germline, CDR1 is WSHSY and CDR2 SAAADI. This CDR3 comprises 15 residues. CDR3 in DNA: TGCGCCAGCAGTGAAATGGGACAGGGCACAGATACGCAGTATTTT. It encodes CASSEMGQGTDTQYF.

In its sample, this clonotype was seen a few times. The rearrangement joins TRBV6-1 to TRBJ2-5; the match to TRBD2 covers 8 bases. This CDR3 has 17 amino acids. Germline V gene lookup returns CDR1 MNHNS and CDR2 SASEGT. V was clipped by 7 bases and J by 4 bases; unmatched bases: 17. The CDR3 sequence: CASTNGGGGRNIETQYF. CDR3 DNA: TGTGCCAGCACCAACGGGGGGGGGGGTCGGAATATAGAGACCCAGTACTTC.

In this sample, this clonotype turned up many times. V and J are TRBV13 and TRBJ2-7, with D possibly TRBD1 on 5 matching bases. The CDR3 is 17 residues long. V gave up 0 bases and J gave up 7 bases, with 22 bases separating them. Germline assignment: CDR1 PRHDT and CDR2 FYEKMQ (reference sequence). CDR3 nucleotides: TGTGCCAGCAGCTTAGGTGCATCGATGGGGCCTTTGGTTGAGCAGTACTTC. This encodes CASSLGASMGPLVEQYF.